This T cell receptor (beta chain) appears in the sequencing data of a study of sequential checkpoint blockade in melanoma. Findings and limits, study-wide: PD-L1 staining and CD8+ counts, not mutational load, tracked tumor T-cell clonality.

The CDR3 is 15 residues long. Trimming stripped 5 bases from V and 3 bases from J, with 14 bases between. CDR1 MNHGY and CDR2 SAAAGT come from the germline V gene. Only a few counts were recorded for this clone. What it binds is not known. Clones were sequenced by immunoSEQ multiplex PCR, and TCRdb holds only the in-frame ones, with some missing. The repertoire holds some 3,000 clones, with roughly 23% as singletons. Treatment of the sample: randomized to nivolumab then ipilimumab (arm A) or the reverse (arm B). This TCR came from a human patient with melanoma. Some clones in this sample may be carry-over from other donors' samples. The chain recombines TRBV6-8 with TRBJ1-5; D unresolved. The starting material was tumor tissue (inferred from file names), obtained from a patient given nivolumab and ipilimumab in sequence. As DNA, the CDR3 is TGTGCCAGCAGTGCTGGTCCCGTCCCCAATCAGCCCCAGCATTTT. This codes for CASSAGPVPNQPQHF.